This T cell receptor beta chain was sequenced for a study of T cell changes during pregnancy in multiple sclerosis. Sequenced by immunoSEQ multiplex PCR; TCRdb stores in-frame clones only, minus some. The table has tens of thousands of clones, about nine tenths seen once; the top ten hold more than 8%. The V end was cut by 4 bases, the J end by 4 bases, with 13 bases between. The CDR3 is made up of 14 amino acids. Germline CDR1 reads SEHNR; CDR2 reads FQNEAQ (reference sequence). This clonotype was obtained from a female donor in good health, enrolled as a control in a pregnancy study. Sequenced material: peripheral blood, taken after pregnancy. This sequence joins TRBV7-9 and TRBJ1-1, with D possibly matching TRBD1 (5 bases). CDR3 protein: CASSSIAGLTEAFF. In nucleotides, the CDR3 is TGTGCCAGCAGCTCGATTGCAGGGCTCACTGAAGCTTTCTTT. Looking up the rest from reference TRBV7-9 and TRBJ1-1 gives the full variable domain: DTGVSQNPRHKITKRGQNVTFRCDPISEHNRLYWYRQTLGQGPEFLTYFQNEAQLEKSRLLSDRFSAERPKGSFSTLEIQRTEQGDSAMYLCASSSIAGLTEAFFGQGTRLTVV.